A selection of T cell receptor beta chains follows, all from one sample in a study of shared clonotypes between healthy human individuals. Measured with immunoSEQ multiplex PCR; TCRdb has only the in-frame clones, and not every one. The sample consists of some 2,400,000 clones, 90% to 97% of them appearing once. The sequencing input was naive CD4+ T cells sorted from blood. These receptors came from a man aged 18 to 29 in good health. Both conserved end residues are part of each CDR3. The order of the fields is CDR3 DNA, CDR3 protein, V gene, D gene, clone size, J gene. D genes are given only for firm matches. Clone size appears in some rows only: once, few, many, or a class for an expanded clone.

CDR3 DNA: TGTGCCAGCAGTGCGGGGACGCTGACTGGCTCCTACGAGCAGTACTTC; CDR3 protein: CASSAGTLTGSYEQYF; V gene: TRBV25-1; D gene: NA; clone size: NA; J gene: TRBJ2-7
CDR3 DNA: TGTGCCAGTAGTACCCAGGGGCGCGAGCAGTACTTC; CDR3 protein: CASSTQGREQYF; V gene: TRBV19; D gene: NA; clone size: NA; J gene: TRBJ2-7
CDR3 DNA: TGTGCCAGCTTTAGAGGGGACAGAGAAGAGACCCAGTACTTC; CDR3 protein: CASFRGDREETQYF; V gene: TRBV6-1; D gene: TRBD1; clone size: NA; J gene: TRBJ2-5
CDR3 DNA: TGTGCCAGCAGCTGGGGGACTAGCGGGTGGATTTTCTACGAGCAGTACTTC; CDR3 protein: CASSWGTSGWIFYEQYF; V gene: TRBV11-2; D gene: TRBD2; clone size: NA; J gene: TRBJ2-7
CDR3 DNA: TGTGCCAGCAGCCCTGGGGCAGGGAGCTATGAGCAGTTCTTC; CDR3 protein: CASSPGAGSYEQFF; V gene: TRBV7-2; D gene: NA; clone size: once; J gene: TRBJ2-1
CDR3 DNA: TGCAGCGTTGAAGCAGGGTCGTACGAGCAGTACTTC; CDR3 protein: CSVEAGSYEQYF; V gene: TRBV29-1; D gene: NA; clone size: NA; J gene: TRBJ2-7
CDR3 DNA: TGTGCCAGCACCTGGATGGGCAGGGCCGACTACGAGCAGTACTTC; CDR3 protein: CASTWMGRADYEQYF; V gene: TRBV5-4; D gene: NA; clone size: NA; J gene: TRBJ2-7
CDR3 DNA: TGTGCCAGCAGCTTGGCCGACGGCTACGAGCAGTACTTC; CDR3 protein: CASSLADGYEQYF; V gene: TRBV5-5; D gene: NA; clone size: NA; J gene: TRBJ2-7
CDR3 DNA: TGTGCCAGCAGCCCCCGGGACAGGGGAAATGAAAAACTGTTTTTT; CDR3 protein: CASSPRDRGNEKLFF; V gene: TRBV7-9; D gene: TRBD1; clone size: NA; J gene: TRBJ1-4
CDR3 DNA: TGCGCCAGCAGCTTTACCCTCCCGGGGGCGACTGGAAACACCATATATTTT; CDR3 protein: CASSFTLPGATGNTIYF; V gene: TRBV5-1; D gene: NA; clone size: NA; J gene: TRBJ1-3
CDR3 DNA: TGTGCCAGCAGCTTAGAATCCGGGACTATACCCCTCGAGCAGTACTTC; CDR3 protein: CASSLESGTIPLEQYF; V gene: TRBV7-8; D gene: TRBD2; clone size: NA; J gene: TRBJ2-7
CDR3 DNA: TGTGCCAGCAGGGGGACTAGCGGGACCCCAGATACGCAGTATTTT; CDR3 protein: CASRGTSGTPDTQYF; V gene: TRBV2; D gene: TRBD2; clone size: once; J gene: TRBJ2-3
CDR3 DNA: TGTGCCAGTAGTACCCCACAGGGAGGTCGAGGCTACACCTTC; CDR3 protein: CASSTPQGGRGYTF; V gene: TRBV19; D gene: NA; clone size: NA; J gene: TRBJ1-2
CDR3 DNA: TGTGCCAGCAGCTTAGCGGGGCCCACTGAAGCTTTCTTT; CDR3 protein: CASSLAGPTEAFF; V gene: TRBV7-9; D gene: NA; clone size: NA; J gene: TRBJ1-1
CDR3 DNA: TGTGCCAGCAGTGGGGGATCCATAGGGCCCACTGAAGCTTTCTTT; CDR3 protein: CASSGGSIGPTEAFF; V gene: TRBV28; D gene: NA; clone size: NA; J gene: TRBJ1-1
CDR3 DNA: TGTGCCAGCAGTTTATGGGGCAGGGGCAACCAAGAGACCCAGTACTTC; CDR3 protein: CASSLWGRGNQETQYF; V gene: TRBV27; D gene: NA; clone size: once; J gene: TRBJ2-5
CDR3 DNA: TGCGCCAGCAGCTTTGGGGACCGGCCGGGTGGCTACACCTTC; CDR3 protein: CASSFGDRPGGYTF; V gene: TRBV5-1; D gene: NA; clone size: NA; J gene: TRBJ1-2
CDR3 DNA: TGTGCCAGTGATCCGGCCGGCAGGCACAGCTCTGGGGCCAACGTCCTGACTTTC; CDR3 protein: CASDPAGRHSSGANVLTF; V gene: TRBV19; D gene: NA; clone size: once; J gene: TRBJ2-6
CDR3 DNA: TGTGCCACCAGCAGAGATAGTAACAGATACGGCTACACCTTC; CDR3 protein: CATSRDSNRYGYTF; V gene: TRBV15; D gene: NA; clone size: NA; J gene: TRBJ1-2
CDR3 DNA: TGTGCCAGCAGTCCAACGGTCATGGGGTACGAGCAGTACTTC; CDR3 protein: CASSPTVMGYEQYF; V gene: TRBV28; D gene: NA; clone size: NA; J gene: TRBJ2-7
CDR3 DNA: TGTGCCAGCAGCGTAGATCCGGGGGGCAATCAGCCCCAGCATTTT; CDR3 protein: CASSVDPGGNQPQHF; V gene: TRBV9; D gene: NA; clone size: NA; J gene: TRBJ1-5
CDR3 DNA: TGTGCCAGCAGTACCGGGACAGGGACTTACGAGCAGTACTTC; CDR3 protein: CASSTGTGTYEQYF; V gene: TRBV6-5; D gene: TRBD1; clone size: NA; J gene: TRBJ2-7
CDR3 DNA: TGCGCCAGCAGTCACCATGGCTACACCTTC; CDR3 protein: CASSHHGYTF; V gene: TRBV23-1; D gene: NA; clone size: NA; J gene: TRBJ1-2
CDR3 DNA: TGTGCCAGCAGCTTAGCGGGGCATCAAGGCTATGGCTACACCTTC; CDR3 protein: CASSLAGHQGYGYTF; V gene: TRBV7-9; D gene: NA; clone size: once; J gene: TRBJ1-2
CDR3 DNA: TGCGCCAGCAGCTTGGATGGGGACCCCCCTGGCTACACCTTC; CDR3 protein: CASSLDGDPPGYTF; V gene: TRBV5-1; D gene: NA; clone size: NA; J gene: TRBJ1-2
CDR3 DNA: TGTGCCAGCAGGGAAAGGTTCGAAGCTTTCTTT; CDR3 protein: CASRERFEAFF; V gene: TRBV19; D gene: NA; clone size: NA; J gene: TRBJ1-1
CDR3 DNA: TGCGCCAGCAGCTTGTGGCAGGCGGGCGAAAACATTCAGTACTTC; CDR3 protein: CASSLWQAGENIQYF; V gene: TRBV5-1; D gene: NA; clone size: NA; J gene: TRBJ2-4
CDR3 DNA: TGTGCCTGGAGGACTAGCGGGGCCCACTACGAGCAGTACTTC; CDR3 protein: CAWRTSGAHYEQYF; V gene: TRBV30; D gene: TRBD2; clone size: NA; J gene: TRBJ2-7
CDR3 DNA: TGTGCCAGCACCCAGGGGACAGATACGCAGTATTTT; CDR3 protein: CASTQGTDTQYF; V gene: TRBV2; D gene: NA; clone size: NA; J gene: TRBJ2-3
CDR3 DNA: TGTGCCATCAGTCCCCAAGGGGACACTGAAGCTTTCTTT; CDR3 protein: CAISPQGDTEAFF; V gene: TRBV10-3; D gene: NA; clone size: NA; J gene: TRBJ1-1
CDR3 DNA: TGTGCCAGCAGCGCCAAAGGACAGGGGGATGGGACTGAGCAGTTCTTC; CDR3 protein: CASSAKGQGDGTEQFF; V gene: TRBV9; D gene: TRBD1; clone size: NA; J gene: TRBJ2-1
CDR3 DNA: TGTGCCAGCAGTGAAATGGGGATTTCCTACGAGCAGTACTTC; CDR3 protein: CASSEMGISYEQYF; V gene: TRBV6-1; D gene: NA; clone size: NA; J gene: TRBJ2-7
CDR3 DNA: TGTGCCAGTAGTACAGGGACAGAGATTAATTCACCCCTCCACTTT; CDR3 protein: CASSTGTEINSPLHF; V gene: TRBV19; D gene: TRBD1; clone size: once; J gene: TRBJ1-6
CDR3 DNA: TGTGCCAGCAGCTCTGATAGGGGCCGGACCTACGAGCAGTACTTC; CDR3 protein: CASSSDRGRTYEQYF; V gene: TRBV7-9; D gene: NA; clone size: once; J gene: TRBJ2-7
CDR3 DNA: TGTGCCAGCAGCGTAGAGGGACTGGGAGCCGGCGAGCAGTACTTC; CDR3 protein: CASSVEGLGAGEQYF; V gene: TRBV9; D gene: NA; clone size: NA; J gene: TRBJ2-7
CDR3 DNA: TGCGCCAGGTCCTGGACAGGGAAAGAGACCCAGTACTTC; CDR3 protein: CARSWTGKETQYF; V gene: TRBV10-1; D gene: TRBD1; clone size: NA; J gene: TRBJ2-5
CDR3 DNA: TGCAGCGTTGATACCCGTGAGTCCGGGGAGACCCAGTACTTC; CDR3 protein: CSVDTRESGETQYF; V gene: TRBV29-1; D gene: NA; clone size: NA; J gene: TRBJ2-5
CDR3 DNA: TGTGCCAGCAGTTTACCAATGGGCAATCAGCCCCAGCATTTT; CDR3 protein: CASSLPMGNQPQHF; V gene: TRBV27; D gene: NA; clone size: NA; J gene: TRBJ1-5
CDR3 DNA: TGTGCCAGCAGTTCGGACCCCGGGAGGTCACCCCTCCACTTT; CDR3 protein: CASSSDPGRSPLHF; V gene: TRBV6-5; D gene: NA; clone size: NA; J gene: TRBJ1-6
CDR3 DNA: TGCAGTGCGGGGCAGAACGAGCAGTACTTC; CDR3 protein: CSAGQNEQYF; V gene: TRBV20-1; D gene: NA; clone size: NA; J gene: TRBJ2-7
CDR3 DNA: TGTGCCAGCAGATTAGCGGGGCAAGAGACCCAGTACTTC; CDR3 protein: CASRLAGQETQYF; V gene: TRBV7-2; D gene: TRBD2; clone size: NA; J gene: TRBJ2-5
CDR3 DNA: TGTGCCAGCACCGGGACAGGGAGAACGCCCCAGCATTTT; CDR3 protein: CASTGTGRTPQHF; V gene: TRBV6-1; D gene: TRBD1; clone size: NA; J gene: TRBJ1-5
CDR3 DNA: TGTGCCAGTAGTATGGGACAGGGATTTGGGGAGACCCAGTACTTC; CDR3 protein: CASSMGQGFGETQYF; V gene: TRBV19; D gene: TRBD1; clone size: NA; J gene: TRBJ2-5
CDR3 DNA: TGTGCCATCAGTGAGTCGGTTATGGGGGCTGGAAACACCATATATTTT; CDR3 protein: CAISESVMGAGNTIYF; V gene: TRBV10-3; D gene: NA; clone size: NA; J gene: TRBJ1-3
CDR3 DNA: TGTGCCAGCAGCGTCACTAGTTCCCACGAGCAGTACTTC; CDR3 protein: CASSVTSSHEQYF; V gene: TRBV25-1; D gene: NA; clone size: NA; J gene: TRBJ2-7
CDR3 DNA: TGTGCCAGCAGTTACTCGTGTGAGGGGGAAATGGAGGAGACCCAGTACTTC; CDR3 protein: CASSYSCEGEMEETQYF; V gene: TRBV6-7; D gene: NA; clone size: once; J gene: TRBJ2-5
CDR3 DNA: TGTGCCAGCAGCTTTCAAGGGGGGACACAGGAGACCCAGTACTTC; CDR3 protein: CASSFQGGTQETQYF; V gene: TRBV5-4; D gene: NA; clone size: NA; J gene: TRBJ2-5
CDR3 DNA: TGTGCTAGTGGTTTGGTAGCTACTAGCGGGAGTATCGAGCAGTACTTC; CDR3 protein: CASGLVATSGSIEQYF; V gene: TRBV12-5; D gene: TRBD2; clone size: once; J gene: TRBJ2-7